The clone carrying this T cell receptor beta chain was seen repeatedly, ten times or more. Its antigen is undetermined. This record comes from a study of Graves' ophthalmopathy and Graves' hyperthyroidism. Background on the study: Blood was drawn at initial diagnosis, before any treatment.

Whole-study findings and limits: A majority of expanded thyroid clonotypes exceeding 0.001 frequency were likewise present in blood.

The CDR3 is made up of 14 amino acids. Germline loops: CDR1 LNHNV, CDR2 YYDKDF (reference sequence). Trimming shortened V by 0 bases and J by 4 bases, and 9 bases separated the two germline ends. Amplification of TCR beta CDR3 regions used RNA transcripts. HTBI primers served in a first-round RT-PCR, which a second-round multiplex PCR followed. TCRdb independently ran MiXCR on the multiplex PCR reads; one entry per CDR3 protein. The sample consists of about 210,000 distinct CDR3 sequences, less than 30% of them appearing once. Sequencing used peripheral blood. This chain links TRBV15 with TRBJ1-1; no clear D gene. This receptor was taken from a man aged 45-65 years with Graves' ophthalmopathy. The CDR3: CATSRDRGSTEAFF. Here the CDR3 DNA reads TGTGCCACCAGCAGAGATCGCGGCAGCACTGAAGCTTTCTTT.